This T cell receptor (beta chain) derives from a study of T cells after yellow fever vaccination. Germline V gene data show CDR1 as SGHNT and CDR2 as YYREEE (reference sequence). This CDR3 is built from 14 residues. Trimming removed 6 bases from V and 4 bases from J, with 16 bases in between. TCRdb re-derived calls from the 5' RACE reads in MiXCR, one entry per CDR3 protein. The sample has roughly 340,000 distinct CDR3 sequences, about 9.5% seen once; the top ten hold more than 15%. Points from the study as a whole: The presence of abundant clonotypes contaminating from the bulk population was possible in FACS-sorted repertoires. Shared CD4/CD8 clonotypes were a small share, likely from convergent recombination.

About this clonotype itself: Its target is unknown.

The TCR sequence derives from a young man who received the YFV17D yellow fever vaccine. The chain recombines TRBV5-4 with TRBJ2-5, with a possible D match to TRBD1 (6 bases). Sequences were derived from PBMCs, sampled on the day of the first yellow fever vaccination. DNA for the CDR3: TGTGCCAGCACCCAAAGTGGGGGCTCAGAGACCCAGTACTTC. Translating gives CASTQSGGSETQYF.